This TCR beta chain appears in the sequencing data of a study of T cells expressing NK-cell markers. Study overall: With respect to HCMV, most of the eight sequenced donors were seropositive, and one was seronegative.

Turning to this clonotype: Its cognate antigen is unknown.

With the 5' RACE reads reprocessed, TCRdb shows one record per CDR3 protein and no DNA. The sample includes around 260,000 distinct CDR3 sequences. Germline V gene lookup returns CDR1 DFQATT and CDR2 SNEGSKA (reference sequence). The CDR3 is 16 residues long. Study conclusions and caveats: Dominant NKG2C+ clonotype frequencies of about 1.0-8% of CD8+ T cells were measured in over 5 donors.

This receptor was obtained from a woman aged 18 to 75 in good health. The gene calls are TRBV20-1 and TRBJ1-2; TCRdb's D gene call, TRBD1, goes unchecked for lack of DNA. Sequencing was carried out using blood T cells: a sorted CD56 or NKG2C T cell subset, CD4+ or CD8+ T cells, or bulk PBMC T cells (not recorded which). The CDR3 spells CSARASDASSGGGYTF.